The TCR beta chain under discussion was sequenced for a study of memory CD4+ T cells and cytomegalovirus serostatus. Study as a whole: This sample comes from healthy Belgian adults, about nine CMV seropositive, approximately 25 seronegative.

A word on this clone: No antigen is known for it.

Broader study findings: About two fifths of the roughly 150 known CMV-associated TCRbeta sequences appeared in CD4+ memory.

Single viable CD3+CD4+CD8-CD45RO+ cells were sorted as the memory CD4+ T cells. After thawing, CD4+ T cells were positively selected. CDR1 and CDR2 from the germline V gene are MDHEN and SYDVKM. Germline trimming cut 4 bases from V and 7 bases from J; bases unmatched to any gene: 11. This CDR3 comprises 15 residues. The data were produced by immunoSEQ multiplex PCR, yet TCRdb's version contains in-frame clones alone and is incomplete. This sample yields about 53,000 clones, of which approximately 78% are seen a single time; 0.85% to 1.2% belongs to the top ten. Sequenced material: memory CD4+ T cells from blood. The source is an adult in good health and CMV-seronegative. V is TRBV28 and J is TRBJ1-1; TRBD1 agrees at 8 bases. In DNA, the CDR3 is TGTGCCAGCAGTTCCCCGTCCGACAGGGGTATTGAAGCTTTCTTT. It translates to CASSSPSDRGIEAFF.